The T cell receptor (beta chain) described here comes from a study of T-cell memory formation after mild COVID-19. General study points: The study detected some responding clones in pre-infection memory, suggesting cross-reactive memory joined. Day 15 to 85 contracting clones showed balanced CD4/CD8; later expanders leaned CD4+.

To note about this clonotype: Its antigen is as yet unknown.

The CDR3 is 15 amino acids. The V gene lost 6 bases and the J gene lost 1 base, with 15 bases spanning the gap. In TCRdb, the 5' RACE reads were re-called with MiXCR into one record per CDR3 protein. This table holds 300,000 or so distinct CDR3 sequences, 15% to 20% found once. Material for sequencing was PBMCs or a T cell subset sorted from them (not recorded which). The receptor was isolated from a young man who had mild COVID-19 (a few samples of this study predate the infection). Cell type and time point are not known. The rearrangement joins TRBV12-3 or TRBV12-4 to TRBJ1-1; D gene ambiguous. CDR3: CASRDAPGKNTEAFF. The CDR3 DNA reads as TGTGCCAGCAGGGACGCCCCCGGGAAGAACACTGAAGCTTTCTTT.